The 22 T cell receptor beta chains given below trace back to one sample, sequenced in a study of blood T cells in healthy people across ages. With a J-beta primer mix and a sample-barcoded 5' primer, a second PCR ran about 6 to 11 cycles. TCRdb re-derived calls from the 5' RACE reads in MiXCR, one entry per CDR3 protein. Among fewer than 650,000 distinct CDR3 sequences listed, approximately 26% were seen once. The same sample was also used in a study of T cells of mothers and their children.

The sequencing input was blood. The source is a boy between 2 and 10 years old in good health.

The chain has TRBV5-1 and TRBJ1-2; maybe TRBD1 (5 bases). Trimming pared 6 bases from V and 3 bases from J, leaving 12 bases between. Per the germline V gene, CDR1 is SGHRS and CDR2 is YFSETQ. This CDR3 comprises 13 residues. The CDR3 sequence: CASTTDMDYGYTF. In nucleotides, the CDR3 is TGCGCCAGCACTACGGACATGGACTATGGCTACACCTTC.

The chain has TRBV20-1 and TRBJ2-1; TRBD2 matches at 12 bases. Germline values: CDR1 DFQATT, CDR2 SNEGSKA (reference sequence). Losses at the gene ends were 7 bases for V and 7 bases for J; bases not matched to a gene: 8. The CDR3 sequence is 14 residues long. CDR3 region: CSGVLAGGPNEQFF. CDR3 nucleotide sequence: TGCAGTGGGGTCCTAGCGGGAGGGCCTAATGAGCAGTTCTTC.

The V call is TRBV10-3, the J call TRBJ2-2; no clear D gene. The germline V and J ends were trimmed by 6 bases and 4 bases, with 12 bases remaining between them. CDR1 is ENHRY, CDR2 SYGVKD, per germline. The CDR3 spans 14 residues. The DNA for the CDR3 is TGTGCCATCAGGGCGGCCCGCGGCACCGGGGAGCTGTTTTTT. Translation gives CAIRAARGTGELFF.

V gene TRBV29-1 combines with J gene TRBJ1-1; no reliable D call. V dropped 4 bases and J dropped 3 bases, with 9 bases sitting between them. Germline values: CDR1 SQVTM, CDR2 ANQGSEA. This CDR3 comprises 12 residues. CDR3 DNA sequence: TGCAGCGTTGTAGTAGGCTACACTGAAGCTTTCTTT. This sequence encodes CSVVVGYTEAFF.

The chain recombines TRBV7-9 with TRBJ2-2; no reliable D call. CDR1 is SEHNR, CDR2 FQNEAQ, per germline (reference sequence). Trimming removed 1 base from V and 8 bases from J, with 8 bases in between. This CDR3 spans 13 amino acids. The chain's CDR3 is CASSLDPWGELFF. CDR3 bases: TGTGCCAGCAGCTTAGACCCCTGGGGGGAGCTGTTTTTT.

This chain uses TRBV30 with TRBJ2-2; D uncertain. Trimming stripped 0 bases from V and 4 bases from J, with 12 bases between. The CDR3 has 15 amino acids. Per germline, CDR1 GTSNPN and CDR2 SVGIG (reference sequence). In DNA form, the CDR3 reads TGTGCCTGGAGTGTACCCCTTCTGGGCACCGGGGAGCTGTTTTTT. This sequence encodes CAWSVPLLGTGELFF.

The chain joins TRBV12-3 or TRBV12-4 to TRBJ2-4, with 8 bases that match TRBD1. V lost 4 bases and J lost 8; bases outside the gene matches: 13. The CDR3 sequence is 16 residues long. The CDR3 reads CASSSLPQGAADIQYF. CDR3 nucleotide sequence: TGTGCCAGCAGTTCTCTCCCCCAGGGGGCTGCTGACATTCAGTACTTC.

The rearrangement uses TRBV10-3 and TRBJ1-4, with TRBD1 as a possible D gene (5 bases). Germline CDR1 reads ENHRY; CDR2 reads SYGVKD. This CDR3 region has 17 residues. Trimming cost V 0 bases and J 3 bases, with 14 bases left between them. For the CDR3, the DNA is TGTGCCATCAGTGAGTCGGCAGGGAAGGAGGCTAATGAAAAACTGTTTTTT. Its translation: CAISESAGKEANEKLFF.

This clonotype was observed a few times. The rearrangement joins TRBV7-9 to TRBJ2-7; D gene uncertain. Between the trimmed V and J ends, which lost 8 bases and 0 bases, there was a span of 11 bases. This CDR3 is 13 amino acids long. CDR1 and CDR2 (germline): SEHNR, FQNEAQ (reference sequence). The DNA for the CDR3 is TGTGCCAGCGCCCCCGAAAGCTCCTACGAGCAGTACTTC. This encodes CASAPESSYEQYF.

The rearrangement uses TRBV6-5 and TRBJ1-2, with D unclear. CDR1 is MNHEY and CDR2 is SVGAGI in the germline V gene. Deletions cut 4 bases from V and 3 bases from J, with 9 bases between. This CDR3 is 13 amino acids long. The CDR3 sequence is CASSSPGDYGYTF. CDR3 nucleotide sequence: TGTGCCAGCAGTTCGCCCGGGGACTATGGCTACACCTTC.

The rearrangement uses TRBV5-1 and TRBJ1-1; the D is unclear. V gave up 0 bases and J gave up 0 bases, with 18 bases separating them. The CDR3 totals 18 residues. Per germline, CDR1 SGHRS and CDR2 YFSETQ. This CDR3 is CASSLVWMSGSMNTEAFF. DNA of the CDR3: TGCGCCAGCAGCTTGGTTTGGATGTCAGGATCTATGAACACTGAAGCTTTCTTT.

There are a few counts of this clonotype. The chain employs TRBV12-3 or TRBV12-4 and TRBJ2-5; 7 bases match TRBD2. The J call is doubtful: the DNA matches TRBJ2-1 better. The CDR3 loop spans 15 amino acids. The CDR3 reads CASSLSGASRNEQFF. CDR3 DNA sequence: TGTGCCAGCAGTTTAAGCGGGGCGAGTAGAAATGAGCAGTTCTTC.

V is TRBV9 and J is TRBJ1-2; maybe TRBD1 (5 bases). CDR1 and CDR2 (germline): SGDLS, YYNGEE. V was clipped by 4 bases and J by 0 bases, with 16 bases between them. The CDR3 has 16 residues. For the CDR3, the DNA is TGTGCCAGCAGCCACGGGTGGGCAGGGCCTAACTATGGCTACACCTTC. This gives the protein CASSHGWAGPNYGYTF.

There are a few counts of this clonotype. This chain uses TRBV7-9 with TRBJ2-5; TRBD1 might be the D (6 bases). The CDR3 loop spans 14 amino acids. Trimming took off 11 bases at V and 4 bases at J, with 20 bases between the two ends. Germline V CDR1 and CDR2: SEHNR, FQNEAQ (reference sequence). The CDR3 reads CACGPGVGRETQYF. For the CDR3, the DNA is TGTGCCTGCGGACCAGGGGTGGGTCGAGAGACCCAGTACTTC.

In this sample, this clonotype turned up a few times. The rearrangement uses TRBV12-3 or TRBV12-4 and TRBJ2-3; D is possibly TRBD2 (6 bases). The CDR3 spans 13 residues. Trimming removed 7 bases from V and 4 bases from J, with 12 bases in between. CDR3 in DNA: TGTGCCAGCACCCTCGCGGGGCCAGATACGCAGTATTTT. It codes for CASTLAGPDTQYF.

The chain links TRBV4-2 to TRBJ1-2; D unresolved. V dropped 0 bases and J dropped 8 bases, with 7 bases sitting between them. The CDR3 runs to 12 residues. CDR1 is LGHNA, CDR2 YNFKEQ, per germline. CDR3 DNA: TGTGCCAGCAGCCAAGATTTAGAGGGCTACACCTTC. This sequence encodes CASSQDLEGYTF.

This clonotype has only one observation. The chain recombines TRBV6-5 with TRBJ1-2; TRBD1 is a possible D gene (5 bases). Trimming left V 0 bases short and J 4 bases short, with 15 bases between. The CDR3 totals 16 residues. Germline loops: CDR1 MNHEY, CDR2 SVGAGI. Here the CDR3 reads CASSYSSWPGGYGYTF. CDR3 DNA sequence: TGTGCCAGCAGTTACTCCTCGTGGCCCGGGGGCTATGGCTACACCTTC.

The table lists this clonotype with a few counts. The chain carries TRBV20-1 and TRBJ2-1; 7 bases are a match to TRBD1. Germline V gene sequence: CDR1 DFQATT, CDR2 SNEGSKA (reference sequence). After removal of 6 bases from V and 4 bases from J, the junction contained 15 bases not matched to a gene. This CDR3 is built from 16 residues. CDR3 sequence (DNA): TGCAGTGCCGAAACAGGGGCTCCTGCCGGTTACAATGAGCAGTTCTTC. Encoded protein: CSAETGAPAGYNEQFF.

The CDR3 nucleotides are TGTGCCAGCAGCTTGGGACGGCAGTCAGATACGCAGTATTTT. Its protein product is CASSLGRQSDTQYF. The chain employs TRBV11-2 and TRBJ2-3, with D perhaps given as TRBD1 or TRBD2 (5 bases each). CDR1 is SGHAT and CDR2 is FQNNGV in the germline V gene. Trimming cost V 3 bases and J 4 bases, with 11 bases left between them. The CDR3 covers 14 residues.

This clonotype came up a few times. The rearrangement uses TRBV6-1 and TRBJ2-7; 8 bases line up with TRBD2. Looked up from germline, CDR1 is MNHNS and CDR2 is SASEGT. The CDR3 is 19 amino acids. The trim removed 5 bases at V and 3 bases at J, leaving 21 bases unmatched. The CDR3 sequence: CASSKGGRIGLQRNYEQYF. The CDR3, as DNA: TGTGCCAGCAGTAAGGGCGGGAGGATAGGTTTACAGAGGAACTACGAGCAGTACTTC.

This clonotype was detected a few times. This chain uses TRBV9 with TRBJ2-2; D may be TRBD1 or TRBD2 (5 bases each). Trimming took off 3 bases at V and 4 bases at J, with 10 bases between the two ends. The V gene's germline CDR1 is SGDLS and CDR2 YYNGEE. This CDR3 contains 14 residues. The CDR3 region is CASSGTRGTGELFF. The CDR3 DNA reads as TGTGCCAGCAGCGGTACTAGGGGCACCGGGGAGCTGTTTTTT.

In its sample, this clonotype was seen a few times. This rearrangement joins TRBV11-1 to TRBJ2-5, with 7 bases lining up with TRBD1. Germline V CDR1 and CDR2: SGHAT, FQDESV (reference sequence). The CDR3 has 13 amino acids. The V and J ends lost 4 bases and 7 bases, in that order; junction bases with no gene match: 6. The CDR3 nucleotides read TGTGCCAGCAGCTCAGGACAGGCGGGGACCCAGTACTTC. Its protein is CASSSGQAGTQYF.